This entry concerns a single TCR beta chain. This entry belongs to a study of cytomegalovirus exposure and HLA in healthy donors. PCR primers comprised 60 Vbeta and 13 Jbeta primers. Some clones are missing from TCRdb's copy, which holds only in-frame ones; the method was immunoSEQ multiplex PCR. This sample has over 130,000 clones, with about four fifths found just once. V lost 2 bases and J lost 5, with 10 bases in between. CDR1 is LNHDA, CDR2 SQIVND, per germline (reference sequence). This CDR3 is built from 15 residues. Sequencing was performed on PBMCs. The origin of this receptor is a man aged 45 to 65 in good health and CMV-seropositive. The J gene is TRBJ2-6, the V gene TRBV19; D is uncertain. This CDR3 reads CASSIWVGWANVLTF. The CDR3 DNA reads TGTGCCAGTAGTATATGGGTGGGCTGGGCCAACGTCCTGACTTTC.